This T cell receptor (beta chain) originates from a study of T-cell reconstitution after alpha-beta-depleted transplantation in children. Germline V gene data show CDR1 as SQVTM and CDR2 as ANQGSEA. V shed 6 bases, J shed 1 base, and the junction held 0 bases outside the gene matches. There are 12 residues in the CDR3. This clonotype was recorded at least ten times. A library of TCRbeta sequences, prepared with unique molecular identifiers, was generated. TCRdb used MiXCR to reprocess the PCR reads, holding one entry per CDR3 protein. The data contain approximately 190,000 distinct CDR3 sequences, roughly 9.1% of them singletons.

The material was PBMCs, mostly from graft donor cells, obtained 360 days after TCRalphabeta/CD19-depleted stem cell transplant. The chain employs TRBV29-1 and TRBJ2-1; 7 nucleotides agree with TRBD1. This clonotype was sampled from a male patient aged 2-10 years who had a stem cell transplant for acute myeloid leukemia, so the T cells may come from the graft donor. The CDR3 DNA reads TGCAGCGTGGACAGGTCCTACAATGAGCAGTTCTTC. It specifies CSVDRSYNEQFF.